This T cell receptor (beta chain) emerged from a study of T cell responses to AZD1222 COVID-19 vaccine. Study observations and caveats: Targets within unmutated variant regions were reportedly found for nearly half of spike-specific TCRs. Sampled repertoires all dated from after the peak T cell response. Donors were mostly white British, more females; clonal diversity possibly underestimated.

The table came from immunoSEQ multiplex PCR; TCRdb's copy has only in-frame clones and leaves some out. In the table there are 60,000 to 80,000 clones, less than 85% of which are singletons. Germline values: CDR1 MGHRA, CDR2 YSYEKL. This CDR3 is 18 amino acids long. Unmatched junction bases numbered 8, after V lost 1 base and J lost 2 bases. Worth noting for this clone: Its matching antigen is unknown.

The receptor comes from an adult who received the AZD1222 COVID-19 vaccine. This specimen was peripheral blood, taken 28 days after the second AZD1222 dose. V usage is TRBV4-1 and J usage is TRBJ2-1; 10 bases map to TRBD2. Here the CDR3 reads CASSQGDSGRPAYNEQFF. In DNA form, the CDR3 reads TGCGCCAGCAGCCAAGGGGATAGCGGGAGGCCAGCCTACAATGAGCAGTTCTTC.